The following is a TCR beta chain sequence with its context. Its cognate antigen has yet to be identified. Base qualities are missing; no much larger clone stands one base away. The study evaluated CTLA-4 blockade (ipilimumab) given together with focal radiation therapy in patients who had chemo-refractory metastatic non-small-cell lung cancer. In the germline V gene, CDR1 corresponds to SNHLY and CDR2 to FYNNEI. Spanning cysteine to phenylalanine, the CDR3 consists of 15 amino acids. The kept DNA is CDR3 alone, 45 bases in frame from the first base. V loses 10 bases at its end and J loses 4 bases; junction bases beyond the gene matches: 9. The data were taken from a study of radiotherapy plus CTLA-4 blockade in lung cancer (dated by TCRdb to 2016 to 2019). For the study in its entirety: Among the enrolled patients, about 19% had an objective response, and 31% reached disease control. Results and caveats for the whole study, not just this receptor: TCR clones derived from tumors expanded in peripheral blood after treatment with radiotherapy and ipilimumab. Early dynamic changes in blood T cell clones, together with increased serum interferon-beta after radiation, were reported as the strongest predictors of response.

The receptor library was made with the immunoSEQ multiplex PCR assay. Imported from immuneACCESS, the table was reduced by TCRdb to in-frame sequences with V and J called. These copies leave out some clones; in studies compared against another copy, an unresolved V gene accounts for under half, and the cause of the remainder is not known. The sample table holds about 50,000 clones, of which 70% to 90% were seen once. The top ten clonotypes cover approximately 30% of the sample. The chain is assembled from TRBV2 and TRBJ2-2, and TRBD1 aligns with 10 junction nucleotides. Sequencing was performed on peripheral blood, taken from a patient treated with radiotherapy plus ipilimumab. The receptor comes from a human donor with non-small cell lung cancer whose response to radiotherapy plus ipilimumab could not be evaluated. The DNA sequence follows: TGTGCCACTTACTCCGGGACAGGGGTCACCGGGGAGCTGTTTTTT. Its protein product is CATYSGTGVTGELFF.